The 8 T cell receptor beta chains listed next were all sequenced from one sample in a study of CD8+CD57+ T cells in acquired aplastic anemia. Genomic DNA served as template for TCR beta VDJ and CDR3 profiling. TCRdb analysed the reads with MiXCR anew, one entry per CDR3 protein. This sample has about 190,000 distinct CDR3 sequences, with around 45% found just once. Patients who underwent sequencing had shown CD8+CD57+ cell expansion by flow cytometry. Sequencing input: sorted CD4+, CD8+, or CD8+CD57+ T cells (not recorded which) from PBMCs. All receptors derive from a human donor with aplastic anemia.

In the case of this clonotype: One base away lies a much larger clone, so this may be a sequencing read error. The chain is built from TRBV7-9 and TRBJ1-2; D is unresolved. The CDR3 is made up of 15 amino acids. Trimming took off 1 base at V and 3 bases at J, with 12 bases between the two ends. Per germline, CDR1 SEHNR and CDR2 FQNEAQ (reference sequence). The CDR3 region is CASSLEGIKHYGYTF. The CDR3, as DNA: TGTGCCAGCAGCTTAGAAGGGATAAAGCACTATGGCTACACCTTC.

The rearrangement links TRBV15 to TRBJ1-1; D ambiguous. The germline CDR1 and CDR2 sequences are LNHNV and YYDKDF (reference sequence). CDR3 length equals 14 residues. V lost 1 base, J lost 0 bases, and 6 bases lay in between. The CDR3 reads CATSRAPMNTEAFF. CDR3 DNA: TGTGCCACCAGCAGAGCACCCATGAACACTGAAGCTTTCTTT.

Concerning this clonotype: The final CDR3 position lacks the conserved phenylalanine or tryptophan, pointing to a likely read error. Because the CDR3's place on the DNA is in doubt, the DNA is left out and the CDR3 is given as listed by TCRdb. The rearrangement uses TRBV20-1 and TRBJ1-1; no check of the table's D call, TRBD1, against the DNA was made. The CDR3 sequence runs 13 residues, both termini included. Germline CDR1 DFQATT, CDR2 SNEGSKA (reference sequence). Here the CDR3 reads CSEKKGMVIEVFS.

There are a few counts of this clonotype. The V and J genes are TRBV12-3 or TRBV12-4 and TRBJ2-5; no definite D call. This CDR3 has 13 amino acids. Trimming removed 7 bases from V and 5 bases from J, with 14 bases in between. The CDR3 is CASTPTLSETQYF. For the CDR3, the DNA is TGTGCCAGCACCCCAACTTTATCGGAGACCCAGTACTTC.

The table lists this clonotype with many counts. This chain joins TRBV24-1 and TRBJ1-2, with D possibly being TRBD1 (5 bases). The V and J ends lost 4 bases and 9 bases respectively, with 20 bases between them. Germline values: CDR1 KGHDR, CDR2 SFDVKD. CDR3 length: 15 amino acids. The CDR3 protein is CATSEKNPLQDRYTF. The CDR3 region has the DNA TGTGCCACCAGTGAAAAGAACCCCCTACAGGACCGCTACACCTTC.

DNA of the CDR3: TGCAGTGCTAGGGGGGGGACAGTCGGGGAGACCCAGTACTTC. Translation gives CSARGGTVGETQYF. The genes are TRBV20-1 and TRBJ2-5; tentatively, D is TRBD1 or TRBD2 (7 bases each). Trimming shortened V by 3 bases and J by 5 bases, and 16 bases separated the two germline ends. Germline loops: CDR1 DFQATT, CDR2 SNEGSKA (reference sequence). The CDR3 extends over 14 amino acids.

As DNA, the CDR3 is TGTGCCAGCAGTGGTGTAAGGGAGACGCGCTCTGGAAACACCATATATTTT. Protein product: CASSGVRETRSGNTIYF. The chain is built from TRBV2 and TRBJ1-3; no clear D. CDR3 length equals 17 residues. The V end lost 4 bases, the J end lost 0 bases, and 16 bases lay between the germline ends. In germline, CDR1 is SNHLY, CDR2 FYNNEI.

The sample holds many counts of this clonotype. The rearrangement joins TRBV7-2 to TRBJ1-2; tentative D call: TRBD1 (6 bases). The germline V gene has CDR1 SGHTA and CDR2 FQGNSA. The CDR3 runs 15 residues. V was shortened by 6 bases and J by 3 bases, with 17 bases between the two germline ends. CDR3 nucleotides: TGTGCCAGCAGGCGAGGAGGGGGAAGTTACTATGGCTACACCTTC. Translating gives CASRRGGGSYYGYTF. The full variable domain, its missing parts supplied by reference TRBV7-2 and TRBJ1-2, is GAGVSQSPSNKVTEKGKDVELRCDPISGHTALYWYRQSLGQGLEFLIYFQGNSAPDKSGLPSDRFSAERTGGSVSTLTIQRTQQEDSAVYLCASRRGGGSYYGYTFGSGTRLTVV.